This T cell receptor (beta chain) is drawn from a study of blood T cell repertoires in COVID-19. The wider study: The samples span acute and convalescent COVID-19 from the United States, Italy and Spain.

Only in-frame clones appear in the TCRdb table, and some are missing; sequencing was by immunoSEQ multiplex PCR. Counted here are about 110,000 clones, around 82% occurring once; the ten biggest clones make up less than 5%. This CDR3 spans 16 amino acids. J was trimmed by 9 bases and V by 7 bases; bases with no gene match: 17. Looked up from germline, CDR1 is SGHVS and CDR2 is FQNEAQ. Sample: peripheral blood. The V call is TRBV7-8, the J call TRBJ2-1; 8 positions match TRBD1. The sequence was obtained from a human donor in a cohort sampled during active COVID-19. CDR3 nucleotide sequence: TGTGCCAGCACCCTTCTCCCGGGACAGGTCTCCGTTGAGCAGTTCTTC. Protein: CASTLLPGQVSVEQFF.